This passage covers 20 T cell receptor beta chains from one sample sequenced in a study of identical twins. TCRdb redid the calling of the 5' RACE reads with MiXCR, one entry per CDR3 protein. The sample records around 1.7 million distinct CDR3 sequences, around 33% being singletons. The source material was cord blood. The receptor source for this set is a newborn girl in good health.

This clonotype has a handful of counts. This sequence joins TRBV5-1 and TRBJ2-4, with 7 bases fitting TRBD1. The junction had 6 bases not matched to a gene; V was cut back by 3 bases and J by 3 bases. This CDR3 comprises 15 residues. Germline-derived CDR1 and CDR2 are SGHRS and YFSETQ. CDR3 nucleotides: TGCGCCAGCAGCTCGACAGGGTTGGACAAAAACATTCAGTACTTC. It yields the protein CASSSTGLDKNIQYF.

A few counts support this clonotype. The rearrangement links TRBV4-1 to TRBJ2-3, with a weak D call TRBD2 (6 bases). Trimming pared 0 bases from V and 0 bases from J, leaving 13 bases between. Looked up from germline, CDR1 is MGHRA and CDR2 is YSYEKL. CDR3 size: 17 residues. CDR3 nucleotides: TGCGCCAGCAGCCAAGATCGGGCGGGGACTAGCACAGATACGCAGTATTTT. As protein: CASSQDRAGTSTDTQYF.

The V gene is TRBV28, the J gene TRBJ1-5, with 10 nucleotides matching TRBD1. The CDR3 totals 18 residues. Germline-derived CDR1 and CDR2 are MDHEN and SYDVKM. The trim removed 4 bases at V and 6 bases at J, leaving 15 bases unmatched. The CDR3 spells CASSSPRLPGQGIQPQHF. The CDR3 DNA reads as TGTGCCAGCAGTTCCCCAAGACTCCCGGGACAGGGGATTCAGCCCCAGCATTTT.

With regard to this clonotype: With a much larger clone just one base away, this may be a read error. The rearrangement uses TRBV29-1 and TRBJ2-5; TRBD1 or TRBD2 may be the D gene (5 bases each). The end of the DNA is better explained by TRBJ2-1, so the J call may be wrong. The CDR3 consists of 12 residues. In germline, CDR1 is SQVTM, CDR2 ANQGSEA. The CDR3 spells CSGDDYQETQFF. Written as DNA, the CDR3 is TGCAGCGGGGACGACTACCAAGAGACCCAGTTCTTC.

In this sample, this clonotype turned up a few times. V is TRBV7-2 and J is TRBJ2-5; 9 nucleotides match TRBD1. Per germline, CDR1 SGHTA and CDR2 FQGNSA. The CDR3 extends over 16 amino acids. V lost 3 bases, J lost 1 base, and 6 bases stayed unmatched. Written as DNA, the CDR3 is TGTGCCAGCAGCTTTGGGGACAGGGTCTTCCAAGAGACCCAGTACTTC. Residues: CASSFGDRVFQETQYF.

V usage is TRBV29-1 and J usage is TRBJ1-5; the D is unclear. Germline CDR1 is SQVTM and CDR2 is ANQGSEA. Trimming shortened V by 6 bases and J by 0 bases, and 21 bases separated the two germline ends. CDR3 length equals 17 residues. In nucleotides, the CDR3 is TGCAGCGTCGGAGATGTTGTTGACACGTATAGCAATCAGCCCCAGCATTTT. Its translation: CSVGDVVDTYSNQPQHF.

This clonotype has only one observation. The chain links TRBV7-2 to TRBJ2-1; 8 bases are a match to TRBD2. Trimming took 5 bases from V and 0 from J; bases not matched to a gene: 3. Germline lookup yields CDR1 SGHTA and CDR2 FQGNSA. This CDR3 contains 15 residues. CDR3 coding DNA: TGTGCCAGCAGCACCGGACTAGCCTCCTACAATGAGCAGTTCTTC. Translation gives CASSTGLASYNEQFF.

The rearrangement uses TRBV24-1 and TRBJ2-7, with 11 bases lining up with TRBD2. This CDR3 has 15 amino acids. The trim removed 5 bases at V and 7 bases at J, leaving 9 bases unmatched. The germline V gene has CDR1 KGHDR and CDR2 SFDVKD. The CDR3 nucleotides are TGTGCCACCAGTGGGGTGGCTAGCGGGAGGAATGAGCAGTACTTC. Protein sequence: CATSGVASGRNEQYF.

This chain links TRBV28 with TRBJ1-1; tentative D call: TRBD1 (5 bases). Germline CDR1 MDHEN, CDR2 SYDVKM. The CDR3 has 14 amino acids. V was shortened by 4 bases and J by 3 bases, with 12 bases between the two germline ends. The CDR3 protein is CASSWRGRDTEAFF. The CDR3 DNA reads TGTGCCAGCAGTTGGCGGGGACGAGACACTGAAGCTTTCTTT.

The chain combines TRBV15 with TRBJ2-7; D possibly corresponds to TRBD1 (6 bases). This CDR3 spans 16 amino acids. Trimming shortened V by 0 bases and J by 5 bases, and 17 bases separated the two germline ends. Germline V CDR1 and CDR2: LNHNV, YYDKDF (reference sequence). Here the CDR3 DNA reads TGTGCCACCAGCAGAGATCAACAGGGTCCATACAACGAGCAGTACTTC. Translated, it gives CATSRDQQGPYNEQYF. Supplemented by reference TRBV15 and TRBJ2-7, the full variable domain reads DAMVIQNPRYQVTQFGKPVTLSCSQTLNHNVMYWYQQKSSQAPKLLFHYYDKDFNNEADTPDNFQSRRPNTSFCFLDIRSPGLGDTAMYLCATSRDQQGPYNEQYFGPGTRLTVT.

The chain has TRBV7-8 and TRBJ2-7, with D perhaps matching TRBD1 or TRBD2 (6 bases each). The germline gives CDR1 SGHVS, CDR2 FQNEAQ. V dropped 4 bases and J dropped 2 bases, with 15 bases sitting between them. The CDR3 sequence is 15 residues long. As DNA, the CDR3 is TGTGCCAGCAGCTCCGTACGGGGGCCAACCTACGAGCAGTACTTC. Translation: CASSSVRGPTYEQYF.

This clonotype has more than one count but fewer than ten. The V call is TRBV27, the J call TRBJ1-6, with a tentative D call TRBD1 (5 bases). V was shortened by 8 bases and J by 7 bases, with 9 bases between the two germline ends. The germline V gene encodes CDR1 MNHEY and CDR2 SMNVEV (reference sequence). The CDR3 totals 12 residues. DNA for the CDR3: TGTGCCAGCCGACAGACAAATTCACCCCTCCACTTT. Translation gives CASRQTNSPLHF.

Concerning this clonotype: A clone one base away is much larger, so this may be a read error. The chain combines TRBV29-1 with TRBJ1-2, with D perhaps matching TRBD1 (5 bases). V was cut by 4 bases and J by 2 bases, with 14 bases left in between. The CDR3 contains 14 residues. The germline V gene has CDR1 SQVTM and CDR2 ANQGSEA. The CDR3 nucleotides are TGCAGCGTTGGCGAAGGGACGAGGAACTATGGCTACACCTTC. It translates to CSVGEGTRNYGYTF.

V gene TRBV20-1 combines with J gene TRBJ2-5; 8 nucleotides align to TRBD2. Trimming removed 3 bases from V and 2 bases from J; junction bases left unmatched: 8. Germline CDR1 reads DFQATT; CDR2 reads SNEGSKA (reference sequence). This CDR3 is 15 amino acids long. This CDR3 is CSASVLAGLQETQYF. The CDR3 nucleotides read TGCAGTGCTAGTGTGCTAGCGGGCTTACAAGAGACCCAGTACTTC.

This clonotype was counted ten times or more. The chain couples TRBV12-5 to TRBJ2-3; D is perhaps TRBD1 (5 bases). Trimming left V 4 bases short and J 4 bases short, with 6 bases between. The CDR3 runs to 12 residues. Per the germline V gene, CDR1 is LGHNT and CDR2 is FRNRAP. CDR3 protein: CASGSGSDTQYF. Written as DNA, the CDR3 is TGTGCTAGTGGTTCAGGGTCAGATACGCAGTATTTT.

This clonotype was detected only a few times. This sequence joins TRBV20-1 and TRBJ2-1, with 8 nucleotides matching TRBD2. Unmatched junction bases numbered 12, after V lost 8 bases and J lost 6 bases. This CDR3 comprises 14 residues. Germline lookup yields CDR1 DFQATT and CDR2 SNEGSKA (reference sequence). For the CDR3, the DNA is TGCAGTCCAAAGAGGGGACTAGTAGGCAATGAGCAGTTCTTC. This gives the protein CSPKRGLVGNEQFF.

This clonotype has only a few counts. The V call is TRBV7-2, the J call TRBJ2-7; perhaps TRBD2 as D (6 bases). V lost 2 bases to trimming and J lost 0 bases, with 11 bases between them. CDR1 and CDR2 (germline): SGHTA, FQGNSA. This CDR3 region has 15 residues. CDR3 bases: TGTGCCAGCAGCTTACGCGGGGAATTCTCCTACGAGCAGTACTTC. Protein sequence: CASSLRGEFSYEQYF.

This clonotype occurred many times. V usage is TRBV3-1 and J usage is TRBJ2-5; D unclear. CDR3 length: 11 residues. Between the trimmed V and J ends, which lost 2 bases and 4 bases, there was a span of 2 bases. Germline CDR1 is LGHDT and CDR2 is YNNKEL (reference sequence). The CDR3 is CASSQLETQYF. CDR3 DNA sequence: TGTGCCAGCAGCCAACTAGAGACCCAGTACTTC.

A few counts support this clonotype. The chain has TRBV10-3 and TRBJ2-3, with 11 positions matching TRBD2. The CDR3 runs 13 residues. Germline V gives CDR1 ENHRY, CDR2 SYGVKD. With V trimmed by 9 bases and J by 1 base, 0 bases remained unmatched. CDR3 sequence reads: CAILAGGTDTQYF. CDR3 DNA sequence: TGTGCCATACTAGCGGGGGGCACAGATACGCAGTATTTT.

V usage is TRBV20-1 and J usage is TRBJ2-4; 8 nucleotides line up with TRBD1. Germline trimming cut 3 bases from V and 0 bases from J; bases unmatched to any gene: 7. CDR3 length: 16 amino acids. The germline V gene has CDR1 DFQATT and CDR2 SNEGSKA (reference sequence). Written as DNA, the CDR3 is TGCAGTGCTAGGTCGGACAGGGCCTTAGCCAAAAACATTCAGTACTTC. It codes for CSARSDRALAKNIQYF.